This T cell receptor beta chain was found in a study of T cell responses to AZD1222 COVID-19 vaccine. This table comes from immunoSEQ multiplex PCR, and its TCRdb copy is limited to in-frame clones, with some not included. The repertoire has about 180,000 clones, more than 70% of them found once; the top ten carry roughly 26%. Comments on this clone: Its antigen is unknown.

Per germline, CDR1 SGHRS and CDR2 YFSETQ. The CDR3 has 17 residues. The V gene end was trimmed by 5 bases and the J gene end by 3 bases; junction bases not matched to a gene: 11. Study observations and caveats: Donors skewed white British and female; clonal diversity was possibly underestimated.

The genes are TRBV5-1 and TRBJ2-2; TRBD2 aligns across 9 bases. The clonotype comes from an adult who received the AZD1222 COVID-19 vaccine. Sequences were derived from peripheral blood, sampled 28 days after the second AZD1222 dose. The CDR3 DNA reads TGCGCCAGCAGACCGGTGGCTAGCGGGATGTACACCGGGGAGCTGTTTTTT. As protein: CASRPVASGMYTGELFF.